Following are 2 T cell receptor beta chains from one sample sequenced in a study of shared clonotypes between healthy human individuals (dated by TCRdb to 2018 to 2021). Library method: the immunoSEQ multiplex PCR assay. TCRdb retrieved this table from immuneACCESS and kept in-frame rearrangements only. Not all clones are present; in checked studies, unresolved V genes account for under half, and no reason is known for the remainder. In this sample the table shows about 980,000 clones, 60% to 85% of which occur a single time. About 1.5% of the sample goes to the ten largest clones. Sequenced input: memory CD4+ T cells sorted from blood. The cell subset or site label here, explained by the study, means: CD45RA-negative fraction. These receptors originate from a man between 18 and 29 years old in good health.

This clone was observed a single time. This rearrangement joins TRBV11-2 to TRBJ2-1, with D hard to call. Germline CDR1 SGHAT, CDR2 FQNNGV. V was shortened by 1 base and J by 12 bases, with 13 bases between the two germline ends. This CDR3 spans 13 amino acids. CDR3: CASSLGVQWGQFF. The CDR3 DNA sequence: TGTGCCAGCAGCTTAGGTGTGCAGTGGGGGCAGTTCTTC.

Only one count was recorded for this clone. Sequence at one end of the junction differs from germline and may be a read error. This chain links TRBV7-7 with TRBJ2-1; D is perhaps TRBD1 (6 bases). Germline lookup yields CDR1 SSHAT and CDR2 FNYEAQ (reference sequence). The CDR3 spans 13 residues. DNA for the CDR3: TGTGCTAGCAGCTTACAGGGCTACAATGAGCAGTTCTTC. Amino acid sequence: CASSLQGYNEQFF.